The 15 T cell receptor beta chains in this list originate from one sample, sequenced in a study of cytomegalovirus exposure and HLA in healthy donors. TCRdb's copy holds only in-frame clones and misses some; the assay was immunoSEQ multiplex PCR. The sample yields about 110,000 clones, about 88% seen once. The sequenced material came from PBMCs. These receptor sequences come from a woman in her late teens or twenties in good health and CMV-seronegative.

The CDR3 DNA is TGTGCCAGCAGCCCAGCTCACAGGTATCCCGGGGAGCTGTTTTTT. Residues: CASSPAHRYPGELFF. The rearrangement uses TRBV16 and TRBJ2-2; a weak D match, TRBD1 (5 bases). V dropped 4 bases and J dropped 6 bases, with 15 bases sitting between them. Germline CDR1 reads KGHSY; CDR2 reads FQNENV. The CDR3 has 15 amino acids.

The chain joins TRBV18 to TRBJ1-3; 7 positions agree with TRBD1. The length of the CDR3 is 18 residues. Trimming took 4 bases from V and 0 from J; bases not matched to a gene: 12. Looked up from germline, CDR1 is KGHSH and CDR2 is LQKENI. CDR3 sequence reads: CASSLQRDSYSSGNTIYF. The CDR3 coding sequence is TGTGCCAGCTCACTACAGAGGGACAGTTACAGCTCTGGAAACACCATATATTTT. The whole variable domain, remainder taken from reference TRBV18 and TRBJ1-3, is NAGVMQNPRHLVRRRGQEARLRCSPMKGHSHVYWYRQLPEEGLKFMVYLQKENIIDESGMPKERFSAEFPKEGPSILRIQQVVRGDSAAYFCASSLQRDSYSSGNTIYFGEGSWLTVV.

The gene calls are TRBV6-1 and TRBJ1-3; D unclear. The CDR3 is 15 residues long. Looked up from germline, CDR1 is MNHNS and CDR2 is SASEGT. V lost 7 bases to trimming and J lost 0 bases, with 13 bases between them. DNA of the CDR3: TGTGCCAGCATGCCCCAGGATAGCTCTGGAAACACCATATATTTT. Translating gives CASMPQDSSGNTIYF.

This chain links TRBV13 with TRBJ2-7, with D maybe TRBD1 (6 bases). The CDR3 is 14 amino acids. The germline V gene encodes CDR1 PRHDT and CDR2 FYEKMQ (reference sequence). V was trimmed by 0 bases and J by 7 bases, leaving 13 bases between them. CDR3 nucleotide sequence: TGTGCCAGCAGCTTAGGACAGGGTCGTCGGGAGCAGTACTTC. This sequence encodes CASSLGQGRREQYF. Full variable domain (missing parts from reference TRBV13 and TRBJ2-7): AAGVIQSPRHLIKEKRETATLKCYPIPRHDTVYWYQQGPGQDPQFLISFYEKMQSDKGSIPDRFSAQQFSDYHSELNMSSLELGDSALYFCASSLGQGRREQYFGPGTRLTVT.

This chain links TRBV4-1 with TRBJ2-3; a weak D match, TRBD2 (5 bases). Trimming shortened V by 4 bases and J by 5 bases, and 10 bases separated the two germline ends. CDR3 length: 13 residues. Germline assignment: CDR1 MGHRA and CDR2 YSYEKL. The CDR3 region is CASSLGRGDTQYF. CDR3 bases: TGCGCCAGCAGCCTCGGTCGGGGAGATACGCAGTATTTT.

The J gene is TRBJ2-2, the V gene TRBV9, with 8 bases lining up with TRBD2. V lost 3 bases, J lost 2 bases, and 6 bases stayed unmatched. Germline-derived CDR1 and CDR2 are SGDLS and YYNGEE. The length of the CDR3 is 16 residues. Here the CDR3 DNA reads TGTGCCAGCAGCGACGGACTAGCTCACAACACCGGGGAGCTGTTTTTT. Translated: CASSDGLAHNTGELFF. Looking up the rest from reference TRBV9 and TRBJ2-2 gives the full variable domain: DSGVTQTPKHLITATGQRVTLRCSPRSGDLSVYWYQQSLDQGLQFLIQYYNGEERAKGNILERFSAQQFPDLHSELNLSSLELGDSALYFCASSDGLAHNTGELFFGEGSRLTVL.

The chain has TRBV28 and TRBJ1-3, with D possibly matching TRBD1 (6 bases). From germline, CDR1 is MDHEN and CDR2 SYDVKM. This CDR3 contains 14 residues. Trimming left V 8 bases short and J 3 bases short, with 14 bases between. The CDR3 DNA sequence: TGTGCCAGCCAAAATAGGGGGAATGGAAACACCATATATTTT. Translating gives CASQNRGNGNTIYF.

This rearrangement joins TRBV18 to TRBJ2-5; D is perhaps TRBD2 (6 bases). Germline loops: CDR1 KGHSH, CDR2 LQKENI. V was cut by 2 bases and J by 5 bases, with 12 bases left in between. CDR3 length: 14 residues. The CDR3 nucleotides are TGTGCCAGCTCACCAGTGGCAGGGAGGGAGACCCAGTACTTC. Its translation: CASSPVAGRETQYF.

The chain carries TRBV18 and TRBJ2-7; possible D gene TRBD1, 6 bases. V lost 1 base and J lost 5, with 9 bases in between. Germline CDR1 reads KGHSH; CDR2 reads LQKENI. CDR3 length: 13 amino acids. CDR3 DNA: TGTGCCAGCTCACCACTTCACAGGGACGAGCAGTACTTC. Translation gives CASSPLHRDEQYF.

This rearrangement joins TRBV7-8 to TRBJ1-4; tentative D call: TRBD1 (6 bases). Deletions cut 5 bases from V and 5 bases from J, with 15 bases between. CDR1 and CDR2 from the germline V gene are SGHVS and FQNEAQ. The CDR3 contains 15 residues. The CDR3 spells CASSVLTGTNEKLFF. The CDR3 bases are TGTGCCAGCAGCGTCTTGACAGGAACAAATGAAAAACTGTTTTTT.

The chain carries TRBV6-6 and TRBJ2-1; 7 bases align to TRBD1. Germline V gene lookup returns CDR1 MNHNY and CDR2 SVGAGI (reference sequence). The V segment lost 4 bases and the J segment 14 bases; nucleotides outside the gene matches: 8. This CDR3 comprises 12 residues. This CDR3 reads CASSSSSGGEFF. For the CDR3, the DNA is TGTGCCAGCAGTTCGAGCTCAGGGGGTGAGTTCTTC.

The chain couples TRBV25-1 to TRBJ2-7; no definite D call. V was trimmed by 5 bases and J by 1 base, leaving 12 bases between them. CDR1 is MGHDK and CDR2 is SYGVNS in the germline V gene. CDR3 length: 14 residues. The DNA for the CDR3 is TGTGCCAGCAGTCCACATGGCAAATCCTACGAGCAGTACTTC. Its protein is CASSPHGKSYEQYF.

The V call is TRBV6-5, the J call TRBJ1-1; weak D call: TRBD1 (6 bases). Trimming removed 4 bases from V and 7 bases from J, with 19 bases in between. Germline-derived CDR1 and CDR2 are MNHEY and SVGAGI. The CDR3 has 15 amino acids. The CDR3 sequence: CASSLVGGGASEAFF. Written as DNA, the CDR3 is TGTGCCAGCAGTTTGGTAGGAGGGGGGGCGAGTGAAGCTTTCTTT.

This rearrangement joins TRBV4-2 to TRBJ1-2, with 7 nucleotides matching TRBD1. This CDR3 contains 14 residues. Germline loops: CDR1 LGHNA, CDR2 YNFKEQ. With 5 bases clipped from V and 1 base from J, the junction kept 4 bases outside the gene matches. DNA for the CDR3: TGTGCCAGCAGCTCAGGGGGAATTAACTATGGCTACACCTTC. It codes for CASSSGGINYGYTF.

A word on this clone: The junction departs from germline at one end; a sequencing error may be responsible. The V call is TRBV20-1, the J call TRBJ2-7; possibly TRBD1 for D (6 bases). Germline V gives CDR1 DFQATT, CDR2 SNEGSKA (reference sequence). This CDR3 is 10 amino acids long. This chain's CDR3 is CSARRTDSNF. The CDR3 DNA reads TGCAGTGCTAGAAGAACGGACAGTAACTTC.